These 7 T cell receptor beta chains originate from one sample sequenced in a study of identical twins. One entry per CDR3 protein results from TCRdb running MiXCR on the 5' RACE reads. The sample records approximately 1.8 million distinct CDR3 sequences, 25% to 35% being singletons. Sequenced sample: cord blood. These receptors were collected from a newborn girl in good health.

This clonotype was observed many times. The chain is built from TRBV4-1 and TRBJ1-2, with 7 bases fitting TRBD1. CDR1 is MGHRA and CDR2 is YSYEKL in the germline V gene. This CDR3 comprises 16 residues. Trimming took 1 base from V and 5 from J; bases not matched to a gene: 10. The CDR3 region has the DNA TGCGCCAGCAGCCAAGTTCCCTTAGACAGGGCGTATGGCTACACCTTC. Amino acids: CASSQVPLDRAYGYTF.

This clonotype was seen many times. The chain has TRBV5-1 and TRBJ2-3, with a tentative D call TRBD1 (5 bases). CDR3 length: 14 amino acids. Germline CDR1 and CDR2: SGHRS and YFSETQ. V dropped 1 base and J dropped 2 bases, with 8 bases sitting between them. The CDR3 coding sequence is TGCGCCAGCAGCTTGTCAGGGTACACAGATACGCAGTATTTT. Translating it yields CASSLSGYTDTQYF.

Concerning this clonotype itself: One end of the junction does not line up with germline, which may come from a read error. This sequence joins TRBV29-1 and TRBJ1-2; no firm D call. This CDR3 is 13 amino acids long. Germline CDR1 is SQVTM and CDR2 is ANQGSEA. The CDR3 nucleotides read TGCGGCGTCGGGGAGGGAGCTAACTATGGCTACACCTTC. The encoded protein is CGVGEGANYGYTF.

This clonotype has a single count. This rearrangement joins TRBV20-1 to TRBJ1-1; the match to TRBD1 covers 7 bases. Germline-derived CDR1 and CDR2 are DFQATT and SNEGSKA (reference sequence). V shed 1 base and J 1 base; nucleotides not matched to a gene: 6. There are 15 residues in the CDR3. CDR3: CSARAMTGTNTEAFF. The CDR3 bases are TGCAGTGCTAGAGCGATGACAGGGACGAACACTGAAGCTTTCTTT.

The V call is TRBV9, the J call TRBJ2-1; TRBD2 matches 12 bases. Germline V lookup: CDR1 SGDLS, CDR2 YYNGEE. The junction had 3 bases not matched to a gene; V was cut back by 0 bases and J by 8 bases. The CDR3 is made up of 15 amino acids. The CDR3, as DNA: TGTGCCAGCAGCGTAGCCGGGACTAGCGGGCATGAGCAGTTCTTC. It is translated as CASSVAGTSGHEQFF.

This clonotype was seen a handful of times. This chain links TRBV5-1 with TRBJ2-1; D unclear. V gave up 4 bases and J gave up 0 bases, with 17 bases separating them. This CDR3 has 17 residues. The V gene's germline CDR1 is SGHRS and CDR2 YFSETQ. CDR3 sequence (DNA): TGCGCCAGCAGCGAAGGTCGTGGCAGGAGCTCCTACAATGAGCAGTTCTTC. Amino acids: CASSEGRGRSSYNEQFF.

The chain is built from TRBV2 and TRBJ2-2, with 8 bases aligning to TRBD2. V shed 3 bases, J shed 5 bases, and the junction held 5 bases outside the gene matches. The CDR3 totals 15 residues. Per the germline V gene, CDR1 is SNHLY and CDR2 is FYNNEI. CDR3 in amino acids: CASSDPREGTGELFF. The CDR3 coding sequence is TGTGCCAGCAGTGACCCTCGGGAGGGAACCGGGGAGCTGTTTTTT.